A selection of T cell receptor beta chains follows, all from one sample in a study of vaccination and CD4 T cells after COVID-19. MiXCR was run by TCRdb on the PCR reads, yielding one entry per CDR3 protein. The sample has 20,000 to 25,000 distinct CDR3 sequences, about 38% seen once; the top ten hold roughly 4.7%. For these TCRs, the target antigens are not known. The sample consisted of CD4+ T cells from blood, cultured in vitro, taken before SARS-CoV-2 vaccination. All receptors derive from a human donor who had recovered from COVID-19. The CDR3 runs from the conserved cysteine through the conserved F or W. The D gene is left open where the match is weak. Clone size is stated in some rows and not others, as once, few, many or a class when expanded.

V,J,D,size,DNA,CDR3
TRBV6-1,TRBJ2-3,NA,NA,TGTGCCAGCAGCTCCGGACGCAGGGCGGATACGCAGTATTTT,CASSSGRRADTQYF
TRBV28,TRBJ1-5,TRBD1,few,TGTGCCAGCAGTTCAAGGACAGGGATTAATCAGCCCCAGCATTTT,CASSSRTGINQPQHF
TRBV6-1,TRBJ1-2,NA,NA,TGTGCCAGCAGTGGGGCAGTCTACTATGGCTACACCTTC,CASSGAVYYGYTF
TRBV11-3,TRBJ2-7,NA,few,TGTGCCAGCAGCCGGACAGTTTCCGAGCAGTACTTC,CASSRTVSEQYF
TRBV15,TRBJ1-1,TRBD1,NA,TGTGCCACCAGCAGAGAGGGGACAGCGAACACTGAAGCTTTCTTT,CATSREGTANTEAFF
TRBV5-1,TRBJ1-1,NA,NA,TGCGCCAGCAGCTTGGGGGCCAGAGGGGGCACTGAAGCTTTCTTT,CASSLGARGGTEAFF
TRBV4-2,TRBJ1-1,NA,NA,TGTGCCAGCAGCCAAGATCTTGGGACCCACGGGAGCACTGAAGCTTTCTTT,CASSQDLGTHGSTEAFF
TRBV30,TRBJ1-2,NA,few,TGTGCCTGGAGTGGGGGGCCCCCTGACTACACCTTC,CAWSGGPPDYTF
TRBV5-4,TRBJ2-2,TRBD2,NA,TGTGCCAGCAGCCCGGGGGGGGGTTCGCCCGGGGAGCTGTTTTTT,CASSPGGGSPGELFF
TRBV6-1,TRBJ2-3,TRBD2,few,TGTGCCAGCAGTGGAGGAGGTAGCGGGGAGGGTACGCAGTATTTT,CASSGGGSGEGTQYF
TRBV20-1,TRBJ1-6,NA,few,TGCAGTGCTAAAGCGGCAGGGCAGGGTCCCCTCCACTTT,CSAKAAGQGPLHF
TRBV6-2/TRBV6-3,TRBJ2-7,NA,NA,TGTGCCAGCAGAGTTCGGGGCGGCCTCGCCGACGAGCAGTACTTC,CASRVRGGLADEQYF
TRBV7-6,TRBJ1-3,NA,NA,TGTGCCAGCAGCTTAGTGTCCGGGGGAAACACCATATATTTT,CASSLVSGGNTIYF
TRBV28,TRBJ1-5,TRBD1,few,TGTGCCAGCAGAGGACGTACAGGGGGCGGCAATCAGCCCCAGCATTTT,CASRGRTGGGNQPQHF
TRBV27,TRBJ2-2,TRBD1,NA,TGTGCCAGCAGTTTCCGGACAGGGGCCACCGGGGAGCTGTTTTTT,CASSFRTGATGELFF
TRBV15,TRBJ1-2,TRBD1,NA,TGTGCCACCAGCAGAGAGGACAGGGACGGCTATGGCTACACCTTC,CATSREDRDGYGYTF
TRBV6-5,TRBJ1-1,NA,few,TGTGCCAGCAGTTACGCGTCCGTCCGTACAGAGAACACTGAAGCTTTCTTT,CASSYASVRTENTEAFF
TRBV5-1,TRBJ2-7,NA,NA,TGCGCCAGCAGCCTTACAGCGGGTGCCTACGAGCAGTACTTC,CASSLTAGAYEQYF
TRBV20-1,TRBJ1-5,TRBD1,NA,TGCAGTGCTCCGACCGAGACAGGGTCCCCGAATCAGCCCCAGCATTTT,CSAPTETGSPNQPQHF
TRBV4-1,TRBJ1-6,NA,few,TGCGCCAGCAGCCAATCCCCAGGGACCTATAATTCACCCCTCCACTTT,CASSQSPGTYNSPLHF
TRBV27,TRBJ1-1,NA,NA,TGTGCCAGCAGCCCCGGGACTGGGGTGAACACTGAAGCTTTCTTT,CASSPGTGVNTEAFF
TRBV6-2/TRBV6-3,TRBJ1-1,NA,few,TGTGCCAGCAAGAGAGGGACATCAACCCCTGAAGCTTTCTTT,CASKRGTSTPEAFF
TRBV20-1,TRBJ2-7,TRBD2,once,TGCAGTGCTAGAATCCCAATAGCGGGGGGGCACTACGAGCAGCACTTC,CSARIPIAGGHYEQHF
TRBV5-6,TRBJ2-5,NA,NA,TGTGCCAGCAGCTTCGGACGGGTGGGAGAGACCCAGTACTTC,CASSFGRVGETQYF
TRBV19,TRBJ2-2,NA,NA,TGTGCCAGTATGGGCAGGACTTACACCGGGGAGCTGTTTTTT,CASMGRTYTGELFF
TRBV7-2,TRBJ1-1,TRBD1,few,TGTGCCAGCAGCTCGGAAATTGGGACAGGGAACACTGAAGCTTTCTTT,CASSSEIGTGNTEAFF
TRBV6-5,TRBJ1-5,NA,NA,TGTGCCAGCAGTTACGGAGATCAGCCCCAGCATTTT,CASSYGDQPQHF
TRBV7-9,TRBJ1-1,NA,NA,TGTGCCAGCAGCTTCAGCAACACTGAAGCTTTCTTT,CASSFSNTEAFF
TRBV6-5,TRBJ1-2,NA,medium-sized,TGTGCCAGCAGTTACCGGGGGGCCGGCTACACCTTC,CASSYRGAGYTF
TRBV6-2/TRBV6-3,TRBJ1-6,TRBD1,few,TGTGCCAGCAGGTACCTCCCCGGACAGGATGATTTCTATAATTCACCCCTCCACTTT,CASRYLPGQDDFYNSPLHF
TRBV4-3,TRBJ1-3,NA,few,TGCGCCAGCAGCCAAGACGCAAACACCATATATTTT,CASSQDANTIYF
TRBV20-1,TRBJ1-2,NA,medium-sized,TGCAGTGCTAGTACGGACGGGTTAGGCCTAGGGGGTGGCTACACCTTC,CSASTDGLGLGGGYTF
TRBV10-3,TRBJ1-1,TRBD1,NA,TGTGCCATCAGTTCGGACAGGGTGAACACTGAAGCTTTCTTT,CAISSDRVNTEAFF
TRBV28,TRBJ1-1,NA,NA,TGTGCCAGCAGTTCAGGGATTCCTGAAGCTTTCTTT,CASSSGIPEAFF
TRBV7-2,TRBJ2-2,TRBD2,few,TGTGCCAGCAGCCCACGACGTTTAGCGGGAGGTCGGACCGGGGAGCTGTTTTTT,CASSPRRLAGGRTGELFF
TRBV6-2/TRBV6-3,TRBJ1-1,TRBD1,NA,TGTGCCAGCAGAGGACAGGGGGCAGTGAACACTGAAGCTTTCTTT,CASRGQGAVNTEAFF